The T cell receptor (beta chain) described here comes from a study of T cells in Graves' hyperthyroidism and ophthalmopathy. As for this clonotype: Its antigen is currently unknown.

TCR beta CDR3 regions were amplified from RNA transcripts. The HTBI set primed first-round TCR CDR3 RT-PCR. TCRdb analysed the multiplex PCR reads with MiXCR anew, one entry per CDR3 protein. The table records a few hundred thousand distinct CDR3 sequences, around 16% of them present only once. Study conclusions and caveats: Peripheral blood also featured most of the thyroid clonotypes expanded above 0.001. Model output signaled ophthalmopathy a median 6.5 months ahead of onset.

Researchers barred patients who had uncontrolled infection, other autoimmune disease, pregnancy or lactation. The origin of this receptor is a woman aged 25 to 39 with Graves' hyperthyroidism. Material: blood.

The CDR3 spells CSASGTRRGDEQYF. CDR3 bases: TGCAGTGCTAGCGGGACTAGAAGGGGGGACGAGCAGTACTTC. The chain links TRBV20-1 to TRBJ2-7, with 8 nucleotides matching TRBD2. Germline V CDR1 and CDR2: DFQATT, SNEGSKA (reference sequence). The CDR3 contains 14 residues. V was pared by 3 bases and J by 5 bases, with 9 bases of the junction left unmatched.